The 30 T cell receptor beta chains in this list originate from one sample, sequenced in a study of blood T cells in healthy people across ages (dated by TCRdb to about 2015). The library relied on 5' RACE. These reads were obtained on an Illumina HiSeq 2500. The second PCR ran for about 7 to 11 cycles and used a J-beta primer mix along with a sample-barcoded 5' primer. TCRdb handled the public reads itself, with Q25 trimming in fastp and clone calling in MiXCR, and kept productive beta chains. Every CDR3 protein is listed once, alongside the most common genes and DNA of its rows. Within this sample are approximately 1,000,000 distinct CDR3 sequences, with under 40% of them counted one time only. Jointly, the top ten make up approximately 14% of the sample. Sample: blood. The receptor source for this set is a man aged 18-30 years in good health.

To note about this clonotype: This may be a read error: a much more frequent sequence differs by one nucleotide. V usage is TRBV9 and J usage is TRBJ2-3, with a weak D call TRBD2 (5 bases). Deletions cut 3 bases from V and 2 bases from J, with 7 bases between. CDR1 is SGDLS and CDR2 is YYNGEE in the germline V gene. There are 13 residues in the CDR3. The CDR3 sequence is CASSATNTDTQYF. The CDR3 coding sequence is TGTGCCAGCAGCGCGACTAACACAGATACGCAGTATTTT.

This clonotype was seen a handful of times. This chain connects TRBV7-8 to TRBJ1-4; 7 bases line up with TRBD1. CDR3 length: 15 residues. J gave up 4 bases and V 5 bases, and 7 bases lay outside the gene matches. The germline V gene has CDR1 SGHVS and CDR2 FQNEAQ. The CDR3 region has the DNA TGTGCCAGCAGCCCCTACGGGACAGATAATGAAAAACTGTTTTTT. Protein product: CASSPYGTDNEKLFF.

This clonotype was detected ten times or more. The rearrangement joins TRBV13 to TRBJ1-2, with 7 bases that match TRBD1. CDR3 length equals 17 residues. After removal of 4 bases from V and 0 bases from J, the junction contained 11 bases not matched to a gene. From germline, CDR1 is PRHDT and CDR2 FYEKMQ (reference sequence). CDR3 sequence (DNA): TGTGCCAGCAGCTCGCCCTTACAGGGGCTACCTAACTATGGCTACACCTTC. As protein: CASSSPLQGLPNYGYTF.

Only a few counts were recorded for this clonotype. The rearrangement joins TRBV24-1 to TRBJ2-3, with D perhaps matching TRBD2 (6 bases). The ends were cut back, 0 bases at V and 3 bases at J, with 12 bases in the middle. CDR1 is KGHDR, CDR2 SFDVKD, per germline. This CDR3 has 16 residues. CDR3 DNA: TGTGCCACCAGTGATTTGACTGTTGGGGGGACAGATACGCAGTATTTT. This gives the protein CATSDLTVGGTDTQYF.

This clonotype was counted at least ten times. The chain joins TRBV12-3 or TRBV12-4 to TRBJ1-5; weak D call: TRBD1 (6 bases). Between the trimmed V and J ends, which lost 3 bases and 5 bases, there was a span of 14 bases. This CDR3 is 15 amino acids long. As DNA, the CDR3 is TGTGCCAGCAGTTTTGGCAGGGGTTTGGATCAGCCCCAGCATTTT. Protein: CASSFGRGLDQPQHF.

V is TRBV5-6 and J is TRBJ2-5; no firm D call. Per the germline V gene, CDR1 is SGHDT and CDR2 is YYEEEE. With 2 bases removed from V and 5 bases from J, the gap between germline ends came to 16 bases. There are 15 residues in the CDR3. The CDR3 nucleotides read TGTGCCAGCAGCTTAGGACCCACTGGTAGCGAGACCCAGTACTTC. It specifies CASSLGPTGSETQYF.

This clonotype was seen a few times. This chain uses TRBV21-1 with TRBJ1-2; TRBD1 is the table's D call, not checked against the DNA. TRBV21-1 is a pseudogene locus. The CDR3 covers 15 residues. The CDR3 DNA follows: TGTGCCAGCAGGGAAGGTATCGGGACGGAGTATGGCTACACCTTC. Protein sequence: CASREGIGTEYGYTF.

This chain links TRBV4-2 with TRBJ1-1; 7 nucleotides match TRBD1. The V gene end was trimmed by 5 bases and the J gene end by 3 bases; junction bases not matched to a gene: 6. CDR1 is LGHNA, CDR2 YNFKEQ, per germline. This CDR3 is built from 14 residues. As DNA, the CDR3 is TGTGCCAGCAGCTCGAGGGGGCGGGACACTGAAGCTTTCTTT. It translates to CASSSRGRDTEAFF.

In its sample, this clonotype was seen many times. The chain couples TRBV12-3 or TRBV12-4 to TRBJ2-3; D possibly uses TRBD1 or TRBD2 (5 bases each). This CDR3 has 14 amino acids. V was trimmed by 0 bases and J by 1 base, leaving 5 bases between them. For the CDR3, the DNA is TGTGCCAGCAGTTTAGCGGGGGGCACAGATACGCAGTATTTT. Translating it yields CASSLAGGTDTQYF.

V usage is TRBV18 and J usage is TRBJ2-3, with TRBD2 as a possible D gene (5 bases). CDR1 KGHSH and CDR2 LQKENI come from the germline V gene. The V end was cut by 0 bases, the J end by 2 bases, with 9 bases between. The CDR3 loop spans 15 amino acids. The CDR3 here is CASSPPEAATDTQYF. CDR3 bases: TGTGCCAGCTCACCACCGGAGGCAGCCACAGATACGCAGTATTTT.

This clonotype was seen repeatedly, ten times or more. One end of the junction varies from germline; a read error may be responsible. The CDR3 loop is CAISETDNYGYTF. CDR3 DNA: TGTGCCATCAGTGAAACGGACAACTACGGCTACACCTTC. This rearrangement joins TRBV10-3 to TRBJ1-2; possible D gene TRBD1, 5 bases. Germline-derived CDR1 and CDR2 are ENHRY and SYGVKD. The CDR3 runs 13 residues.

The CDR3 protein is CASSVVMVYGYTF. CDR3 DNA: TGTGCCAGCAGCGTTGTAATGGTTTACGGCTACACCTTC. The rearrangement uses TRBV5-6 and TRBJ1-2; D is unresolved. Germline CDR1 and CDR2: SGHDT and YYEEEE. Trimming cost V 4 bases and J 8 bases, with 15 bases left between them. This CDR3 is built from 13 residues.

To note about this clonotype: This may arise from a read error, as a much more abundant clone is one base away. The rearrangement links TRBV3-1 to TRBJ2-7, with 7 bases that match TRBD1. Per the germline V gene, CDR1 is LGHDT and CDR2 is YNNKEL (reference sequence). J lost 6 bases, V lost 4 bases, and 9 bases had no gene match. CDR3 size: 14 residues. The CDR3 region has the DNA TGTGCCAGCAGCCGCGCAACAGGGGCTCTCGAGCAGTACTTC. This sequence encodes CASSRATGALEQYF.

This clonotype appeared a few times. J is TRBJ1-2 and V is TRBV12-3 or TRBV12-4; TRBD1 matches 8 bases. J gave up 4 bases and V 6 bases, and 13 bases lay outside the gene matches. This CDR3 comprises 16 residues. The CDR3 protein is CASRPDRASTVYGYTF. Written as DNA, the CDR3 is TGTGCCAGCAGACCGGACAGGGCATCTACGGTCTATGGCTACACCTTC.

A few counts support this clonotype. V usage is TRBV4-3 and J usage is TRBJ2-3, with D perhaps matching TRBD1 (6 bases). CDR1 is LGHNA and CDR2 is YSLEER in the germline V gene. Trimming pared 1 base from V and 4 bases from J, leaving 12 bases between. The CDR3 runs to 15 residues. The CDR3 spells CASSQGDRRADTQYF. CDR3 coding DNA: TGCGCCAGCAGCCAAGGTGACAGGCGGGCAGATACGCAGTATTTT.

This chain joins TRBV6-2 or TRBV6-3 and TRBJ1-1; 8 bases align to TRBD1. The CDR3 extends over 13 amino acids. V shed 5 bases, J shed 4 bases, and the junction held 3 bases outside the gene matches. Germline-derived CDR1 and CDR2 are MNHEY and SVGEGT. The CDR3 DNA sequence: TGTGCCAGCAGTAGGACAGGGCTCACTGAAGCTTTCTTT. This sequence encodes CASSRTGLTEAFF.

V gene TRBV6-2 or TRBV6-3 combines with J gene TRBJ1-1, with D maybe TRBD1 (5 bases). The CDR3 sequence is 15 residues long. Germline CDR1 reads MNHEY; CDR2 reads SVGEGT. Trimming took 7 bases from V and 4 from J, leaving 19 bases between them. CDR3 region: CASNGDSWGGTEAFF. The CDR3 DNA is TGTGCCAGCAACGGGGACTCCTGGGGAGGCACTGAAGCTTTCTTT.

The chain couples TRBV6-2 or TRBV6-3 to TRBJ2-2; D uncertain. Germline lookup yields CDR1 MNHEY and CDR2 SVGEGT. V was cut by 4 bases and J by 3 bases, with 9 bases left in between. The CDR3 is 14 residues long. The CDR3 DNA follows: TGTGCCAGCAGTTCCGACAAGTACACCGGGGAGCTGTTTTTT. It specifies CASSSDKYTGELFF.

This clonotype was detected only once. This may stem from a read error, because a much larger clone lies one nucleotide away. V is TRBV5-1 and J is TRBJ2-7; D is unresolved. V lost 0 bases and J 7 bases, leaving 11 bases between the germline ends. CDR1 is SGHRS and CDR2 is YFSETQ in the germline V gene. The CDR3 runs to 13 residues. This CDR3 reads CASSLVQYNEQYF. For the CDR3, the DNA is TGCGCCAGCAGCTTGGTGCAATACAATGAGCAGTACTTC.

This clonotype showed up many times. The V gene is TRBV11-2, the J gene TRBJ2-3; 7 nucleotides match TRBD2. CDR1 and CDR2 from the germline V gene are SGHAT and FQNNGV. V shed 4 bases, J shed 2 bases, and the junction held 6 bases outside the gene matches. CDR3 length: 15 residues. The CDR3 coding sequence is TGTGCCAGCAGCTCTCTGGCGGGGGACACAGATACGCAGTATTTT. It yields the protein CASSSLAGDTDTQYF.

Turning to this clonotype: The junction departs from germline at one end; a sequencing error may be responsible. The genes are TRBV27 and TRBJ2-3; D unresolved. CDR1 is MNHEY and CDR2 is SMNVEV in the germline V gene (reference sequence). There are 13 residues in the CDR3. The CDR3 reads CASSFHRTETQYF. The CDR3 nucleotides are TGTGCCAGCAGTTTCCACCGAACAGAGACGCAGTATTTT.

The chain recombines TRBV27 with TRBJ1-4; the D gene is possibly TRBD1 (5 bases). V was pared by 3 bases and J by 3 bases, with 11 bases between. Germline assignment: CDR1 MNHEY and CDR2 SMNVEV (reference sequence). This CDR3 region has 15 residues. The CDR3 bases are TGTGCCAGCAGTTTTGGGGGGAAGTCTAATGAAAAACTGTTTTTT. Its protein is CASSFGGKSNEKLFF.

The rearrangement uses TRBV27 and TRBJ1-1, with D tentatively TRBD1 (6 bases). This CDR3 is 12 amino acids long. CDR1 is MNHEY and CDR2 is SMNVEV in the germline V gene (reference sequence). The CDR3 spells CATRGAGTEAFF. CDR3 nucleotide sequence: TGTGCTACGCGGGGGGCCGGGACTGAAGCTTTCTTT.

V gene TRBV7-9 combines with J gene TRBJ1-1; tentative D call: TRBD1 (6 bases). The germline V and J ends were trimmed by 1 base and 2 bases, with 8 bases remaining between them. From germline, CDR1 is SEHNR and CDR2 FQNEAQ (reference sequence). The CDR3 consists of 14 residues. The CDR3 DNA reads TGTGCCAGCAGCTTAGAGGGACATAACACTGAAGCTTTCTTT. Residues: CASSLEGHNTEAFF.

The V call is TRBV12-3 or TRBV12-4, the J call TRBJ1-5, with 9 bases matching TRBD1. V lost 5 bases to trimming and J lost 6 bases; unmatched junction nucleotides: 5. The CDR3 runs 14 residues. CDR3 protein: CASSGTGFTQPQHF. As DNA, the CDR3 is TGTGCCAGCAGTGGGACAGGGTTCACTCAGCCCCAGCATTTT.

The chain links TRBV12-3 or TRBV12-4 to TRBJ2-1; D may correspond to TRBD1 or TRBD2 (5 bases each). The V end lost 5 bases, the J end lost 1 base, and 12 bases lay between the germline ends. This CDR3 comprises 15 residues. The CDR3 nucleotides read TGTGCCAGCAGTCTAGGGGACGGGTCCTACAATGAGCAGTTCTTC. Translation: CASSLGDGSYNEQFF.

CDR3 DNA sequence: TGCGCCAGCAAACCGGGACAGGGCACAGATACGCAGTATTTT. Protein sequence: CASKPGQGTDTQYF. The V call is TRBV5-1, the J call TRBJ2-3; 8 positions agree with TRBD1. V shed 6 bases and J 1 base; nucleotides not matched to a gene: 4. The length of the CDR3 is 14 residues. Germline CDR1 is SGHRS and CDR2 is YFSETQ.

The V and J genes are TRBV2 and TRBJ1-1; 8 nucleotides agree with TRBD1. The CDR3 has 13 residues. Trimming removed 7 bases from V and 8 bases from J; junction bases left unmatched: 9. The germline gives CDR1 SNHLY, CDR2 FYNNEI. The CDR3 here is CASTLGTGLEAFF. CDR3 sequence (DNA): TGTGCCAGCACCCTGGGGACAGGTCTCGAAGCTTTCTTT.

V and J are TRBV7-2 and TRBJ1-2, with a possible D match to TRBD1 (5 bases). CDR1 is SGHTA, CDR2 FQGNSA, per germline. The CDR3 is 16 residues long. V was shortened by 1 base and J by 1 base, with 13 bases between the two germline ends. DNA of the CDR3: TGTGCCAGCAGCTTAGGGATGCTGGGGGGTAACTATGGCTACACCTTC. Amino acids: CASSLGMLGGNYGYTF. Using reference TRBV7-2 and TRBJ1-2 for the parts outside the CDR3, the full variable domain is GAGVSQSPSNKVTEKGKDVELRCDPISGHTALYWYRQSLGQGLEFLIYFQGNSAPDKSGLPSDRFSAERTGGSVSTLTIQRTQQEDSAVYLCASSLGMLGGNYGYTFGSGTRLTVV.

This clonotype turned up a few times. This chain links TRBV18 with TRBJ2-3; 7 bases are a match to TRBD2. There are 15 residues in the CDR3. V dropped 3 bases and J dropped 2; count of bases not matched to a gene: 5. CDR1 and CDR2 from the germline V gene are KGHSH and LQKENI. The CDR3 DNA reads TGTGCCAGCTCACCCGGGACTAACCCCACAGATACGCAGTATTTT. Amino acids: CASSPGTNPTDTQYF.